Shown below are 20 T cell receptor beta chains from a single sample sequenced in a study of CD8 T cells in Susac syndrome. Random-hexamer reverse transcription was applied to roughly 0.5 to 1 ug RNA. Using its own MiXCR run on the immunoSEQ multiplex PCR reads, TCRdb lists one record per CDR3 protein. The table includes more than 150,000 distinct CDR3 sequences, around 95% detected once. Input material: CD4+ T cells from PBMCs. These receptors came from a human donor in good health.

J is TRBJ2-6 and V is TRBV7-2; D remains ambiguous. The CDR3 is 13 amino acids. V lost 2 bases and J 6 bases, leaving 5 bases between the germline ends. The V gene's germline CDR1 is SGHTA and CDR2 FQGNSA. The DNA of the CDR3 is TGTGCCAGCAGCTTACCCCCGGCCAACGTCCTGACTTTC. Protein: CASSLPPANVLTF.

The chain combines TRBV20-1 with TRBJ1-2, with no clear D. The CDR3 runs 13 residues. The V end lost 6 bases, the J end lost 1 base, and 12 bases lay between the germline ends. Germline V gene data show CDR1 as DFQATT and CDR2 as SNEGSKA (reference sequence). In DNA form, the CDR3 reads TGCAGTGCCACTAGGGAGGGTAACTATGGCTACACCTTC. Protein sequence: CSATREGNYGYTF.

The J gene is TRBJ2-7, the V gene TRBV7-9; a weak D match, TRBD2 (6 bases). There are 13 residues in the CDR3. Germline-derived CDR1 and CDR2 are SEHNR and FQNEAQ (reference sequence). Trimming stripped 7 bases from V and 7 bases from J, with 17 bases between. The CDR3 DNA reads TGTGCCAGCAACACCGACGGGGCGGGGGAGCAGTACTTC. Translating gives CASNTDGAGEQYF.

The table lists this clonotype with a count of one. The chain employs TRBV20-1 and TRBJ2-2, with TRBD1 matching 10 bases. The germline V gene has CDR1 DFQATT and CDR2 SNEGSKA (reference sequence). CDR3 length: 13 residues. V was pared by 5 bases and J by 7 bases, with 4 bases of the junction left unmatched. The CDR3 nucleotides are TGCAGTGCTGGACAGGGGGTTGACGGGGAGCTGTTTTTT. Translation: CSAGQGVDGELFF.

The chain employs TRBV6-5 and TRBJ2-7; D not certain. CDR3 length equals 11 residues. Germline CDR1 MNHEY, CDR2 SVGAGI. Trimming took off 7 bases at V and 1 base at J, with 5 bases between the two ends. The CDR3 coding sequence is TGTGCCAGCATCTGGTCCTACGAGCAGTACTTC. As protein: CASIWSYEQYF.

The chain combines TRBV6-4 with TRBJ1-1, with TRBD1 matching 8 bases. V lost 6 bases, J lost 4 bases, and 7 bases stayed unmatched. CDR3 length: 14 amino acids. Germline CDR1 is MRHNA and CDR2 is SNTAGT. CDR3 in DNA: TGTGCCAGCAGGATGGACAGGGTTGGCACTGAAGCTTTCTTT. It is translated as CASRMDRVGTEAFF.

The table lists this clonotype with a count of one. J is TRBJ2-5 and V is TRBV20-1; D tentatively reads TRBD1 or TRBD2 (5 bases each). This CDR3 comprises 14 residues. Looked up from germline, CDR1 is DFQATT and CDR2 is SNEGSKA (reference sequence). V lost 4 bases and J lost 2, with 14 bases in between. This CDR3 reads CSATTGTYQETQYF. Here the CDR3 DNA reads TGCAGTGCTACCACCGGGACGTATCAAGAGACCCAGTACTTC.

This rearrangement joins TRBV4-3 to TRBJ2-5; D remains ambiguous. Germline V gene sequence: CDR1 LGHNA, CDR2 YSLEER. Trimming took 1 base from V and 5 from J, leaving 8 bases between them. The CDR3 covers 13 residues. CDR3 coding DNA: TGCGCCAGCAGCCAAGGTCCAGCGGAGACCCAGTACTTC. Amino acid sequence: CASSQGPAETQYF.

CDR3 residues: CSFAGVRTEAFF. In DNA, the CDR3 is TGCAGCTTTGCAGGGGTACGCACTGAAGCTTTCTTT. The rearrangement joins TRBV29-1 to TRBJ1-1, with a possible D match to TRBD1 (6 bases). With 8 bases removed from V and 4 bases from J, the gap between germline ends came to 14 bases. CDR1 and CDR2 from the germline V gene are SQVTM and ANQGSEA. The CDR3 is 12 amino acids.

The genes are TRBV29-1 and TRBJ2-7; D may be TRBD1 (6 bases). This CDR3 has 12 amino acids. V was trimmed by 5 bases and J by 3 bases, leaving 11 bases between them. Germline V gene data show CDR1 as SQVTM and CDR2 as ANQGSEA. The CDR3 here is CSVSQGIYEQYF. Written as DNA, the CDR3 is TGCAGCGTTTCCCAGGGGATCTACGAGCAGTACTTC.

CDR3 DNA sequence: TGTGCCAGCAGTGAAGAACTAGCGGTGGGACATGAGCAGTTCTTC. Amino acid sequence: CASSEELAVGHEQFF. This sequence joins TRBV2 and TRBJ2-1; 8 bases map to TRBD2. Germline CDR1 and CDR2: SNHLY and FYNNEI. The CDR3 is 15 amino acids. V lost 1 base, J lost 8 bases, and 7 bases stayed unmatched.

Of note for this clonotype: One junction end does not reproduce the germline sequence, and a read error may be involved. The chain is built from TRBV14 and TRBJ2-1; D is unresolved. CDR1 is SGHDN and CDR2 is FVKESK in the germline V gene. CDR3 length equals 16 residues. For the CDR3, the DNA is TGTGCCAGCAACCAAGGGCAAGCTGGCTCCTACAATGAGCAGTTCTTC. Its protein is CASNQGQAGSYNEQFF.

The chain employs TRBV4-3 and TRBJ2-5; the D gene is possibly TRBD1 (6 bases). Germline CDR1 LGHNA, CDR2 YSLEER. V lost 3 bases and J 5 bases, leaving 16 bases between the germline ends. The CDR3 has 15 amino acids. The CDR3 bases are TGCGCCAGCAGCCAGGATACAGGGTACGGGGAGACCCAGTACTTC. Translation gives CASSQDTGYGETQYF.

The chain couples TRBV20-1 to TRBJ2-1; TRBD1 matches at 9 bases. This CDR3 has 14 amino acids. V lost 4 bases and J lost 4; bases outside the gene matches: 5. Germline V gives CDR1 DFQATT, CDR2 SNEGSKA (reference sequence). In DNA form, the CDR3 reads TGCAGTGCTACCTCCGGGACAGGGTACAATGAGCAGTTCTTC. Protein sequence: CSATSGTGYNEQFF.

This clonotype occurred once. The chain combines TRBV3-1 with TRBJ2-7; TRBD1 matches 7 bases. V was clipped by 1 base and J by 4 bases; unmatched bases: 10. The CDR3 covers 16 residues. In germline, CDR1 is LGHDT, CDR2 YNNKEL (reference sequence). CDR3 DNA: TGTGCCAGCAGCCAAGCCGGGACAGATCCGGGGTACGAGCAGTACTTC. Amino acid sequence: CASSQAGTDPGYEQYF.

This rearrangement joins TRBV20-1 to TRBJ1-2, with D possibly being TRBD1 (5 bases). The CDR3 loop spans 12 amino acids. The ends were cut back, 4 bases at V and 2 bases at J, with 8 bases in the middle. Germline values: CDR1 DFQATT, CDR2 SNEGSKA (reference sequence). This CDR3 is CSAMGGNYGYTF. CDR3 bases: TGCAGTGCTATGGGGGGAAACTATGGCTACACCTTC.

The chain joins TRBV27 to TRBJ2-5; no reliable D call. With 5 bases removed from V and 2 bases from J, the gap between germline ends came to 15 bases. In germline, CDR1 is MNHEY, CDR2 SMNVEV (reference sequence). This CDR3 is 15 amino acids long. Here the CDR3 reads CASSPSYRAQETQYF. The CDR3 nucleotides read TGTGCCAGCAGTCCGTCGTACCGGGCTCAAGAGACCCAGTACTTC.

The CDR3 spells CASSLAGTGAYEQYF. The CDR3 coding sequence is TGTGCCAGCAGCTTGGCCGGGACAGGAGCCTACGAGCAGTACTTC. This chain uses TRBV7-9 with TRBJ2-7, with 8 nucleotides matching TRBD1. After removal of 3 bases from V and 2 bases from J, the junction contained 6 bases not matched to a gene. Germline V gene sequence: CDR1 SEHNR, CDR2 FQNEAQ (reference sequence). The CDR3 runs 15 residues.

The chain links TRBV29-1 to TRBJ1-1; a weak D match, TRBD1 (6 bases). Germline CDR1 reads SQVTM; CDR2 reads ANQGSEA. V was cut by 6 bases and J by 6 bases, with 17 bases left in between. CDR3 length: 13 amino acids. CDR3 nucleotide sequence: TGCAGCGTCGTTCGACAGGTTGTCCCTGAAGCTTTCTTT. Translating it yields CSVVRQVVPEAFF.

The gene calls are TRBV15 and TRBJ1-1; TRBD1 matches 10 bases. V shed 4 bases, J shed 5 bases, and the junction held 4 bases outside the gene matches. Germline CDR1 is LNHNV and CDR2 is YYDKDF (reference sequence). CDR3 length: 14 residues. This CDR3 reads CATSKTGGRTEAFF. DNA for the CDR3: TGTGCCACCAGCAAGACAGGGGGCAGGACTGAAGCTTTCTTT.